Detailed here is one T cell receptor (beta chain). Individuals having autoimmune disease history or systemic immunosuppression were not enrolled. Profiling relied on immunoSEQ multiplex PCR, and the TCRdb table lists in-frame clones only, not all of them. The table lists more than 70,000 clones, roughly 85% of them singletons. The entry originates in a study of OX40 agonist ivuxolimab in advanced cancers. Looking at the study overall: The group had a mean age of around 60 years, ranged from about 20 to 90, and was roughly 80% male.

The sequencing used CD4+ or CD8+ T cells sorted from blood, collected in a trial of the OX40 agonist ivuxolimab. This TCR was sampled from an adult with an advanced solid tumor such as melanoma, head and neck, liver or kidney cancer.

CDR3 amino acids: CASSLKMSNTGELFF. The DNA for the CDR3 is TGTGCCAGCAGCTTGAAGATGAGCAACACCGGGGAGCTGTTTTTT. The V call is TRBV5-4, the J call TRBJ2-2, with D unresolved. The V and J ends lost 1 base and 2 bases respectively, with 9 bases between them. The germline CDR1 and CDR2 sequences are SGHNT and YYREEE (reference sequence). CDR3 length equals 15 residues.